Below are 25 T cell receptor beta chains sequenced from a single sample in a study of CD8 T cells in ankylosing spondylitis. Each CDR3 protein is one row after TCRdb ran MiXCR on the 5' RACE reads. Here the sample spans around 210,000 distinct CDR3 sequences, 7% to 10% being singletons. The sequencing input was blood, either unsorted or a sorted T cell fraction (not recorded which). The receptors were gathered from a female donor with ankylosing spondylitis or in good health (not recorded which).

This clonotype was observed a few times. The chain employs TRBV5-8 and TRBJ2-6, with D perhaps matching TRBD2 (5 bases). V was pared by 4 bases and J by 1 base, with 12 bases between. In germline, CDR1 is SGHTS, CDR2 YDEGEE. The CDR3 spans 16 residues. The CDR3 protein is CASSPRSGSGANVLTF. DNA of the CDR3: TGTGCCAGCAGCCCCAGGAGCGGTTCTGGGGCCAACGTCCTGACTTTC.

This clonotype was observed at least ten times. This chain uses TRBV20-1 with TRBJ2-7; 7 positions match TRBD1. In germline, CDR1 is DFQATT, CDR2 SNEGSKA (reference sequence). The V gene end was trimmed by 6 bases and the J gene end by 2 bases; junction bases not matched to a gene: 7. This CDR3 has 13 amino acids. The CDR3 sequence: CSASGTVPYEQYF. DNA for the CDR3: TGCAGTGCCTCCGGGACAGTCCCCTACGAGCAGTACTTC.

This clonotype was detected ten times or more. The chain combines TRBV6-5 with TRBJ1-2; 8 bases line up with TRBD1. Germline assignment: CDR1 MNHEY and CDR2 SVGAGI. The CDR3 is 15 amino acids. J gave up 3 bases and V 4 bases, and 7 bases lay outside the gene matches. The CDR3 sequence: CASSSGTGGDYGYTF. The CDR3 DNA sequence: TGTGCCAGCAGTTCCGGAACAGGGGGTGACTATGGCTACACCTTC.

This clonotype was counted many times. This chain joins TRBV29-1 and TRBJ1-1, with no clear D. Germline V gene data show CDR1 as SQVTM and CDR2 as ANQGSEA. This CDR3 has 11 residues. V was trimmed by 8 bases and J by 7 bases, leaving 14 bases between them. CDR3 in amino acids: CSTGSGFEAFF. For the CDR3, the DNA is TGCAGCACCGGCTCGGGATTTGAAGCTTTCTTT. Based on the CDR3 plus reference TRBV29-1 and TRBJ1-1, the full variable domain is SAVISQKPSRDICQRGTSLTIQCQVDSQVTMMFWYRQQPGQSLTLIATANQGSEATYESGFVIDKFPISRPNLTFSTLTVSNMSPEDSSIYLCSTGSGFEAFFGQGTRLTVV.

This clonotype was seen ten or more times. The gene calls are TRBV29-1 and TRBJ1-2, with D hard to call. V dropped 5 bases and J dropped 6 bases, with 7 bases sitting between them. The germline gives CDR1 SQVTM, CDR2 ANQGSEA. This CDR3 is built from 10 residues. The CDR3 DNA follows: TGCAGCGTTCCGGACGATGGCTACACCTTC. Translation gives CSVPDDGYTF.

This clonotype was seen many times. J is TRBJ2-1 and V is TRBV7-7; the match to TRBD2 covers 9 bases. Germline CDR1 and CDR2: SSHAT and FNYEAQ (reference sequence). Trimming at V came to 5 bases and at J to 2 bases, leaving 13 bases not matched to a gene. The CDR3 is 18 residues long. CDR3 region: CASSPRLAEHRAYNEQFF. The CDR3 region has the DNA TGTGCCAGCAGCCCCCGACTAGCGGAGCACCGCGCCTACAATGAGCAGTTCTTC.

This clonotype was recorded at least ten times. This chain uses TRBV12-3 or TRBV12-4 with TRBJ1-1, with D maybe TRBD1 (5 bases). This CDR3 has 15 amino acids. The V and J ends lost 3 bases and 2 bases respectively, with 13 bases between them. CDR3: CASSLGDRLNTEAFF. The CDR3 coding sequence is TGTGCCAGCAGTTTGGGGGACCGATTAAACACTGAAGCTTTCTTT.

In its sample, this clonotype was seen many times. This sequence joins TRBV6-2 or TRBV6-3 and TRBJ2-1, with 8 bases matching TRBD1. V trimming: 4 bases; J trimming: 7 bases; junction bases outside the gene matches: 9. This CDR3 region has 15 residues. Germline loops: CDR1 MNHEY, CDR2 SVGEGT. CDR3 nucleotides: TGTGCCAGCAGTTTCAGGGGGCTTTCTAGGAATGAGCAGTTCTTC. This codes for CASSFRGLSRNEQFF.

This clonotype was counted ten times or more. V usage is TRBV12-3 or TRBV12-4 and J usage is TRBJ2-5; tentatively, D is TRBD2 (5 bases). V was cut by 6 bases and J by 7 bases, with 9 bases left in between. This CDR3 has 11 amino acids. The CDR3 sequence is CASSRRGTQYF. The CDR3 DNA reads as TGTGCCAGCAGCCGTCGGGGGACCCAGTACTTC.

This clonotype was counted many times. CDR3 sequence reads: CASSFGTAGAYGYTF. The CDR3 DNA follows: TGTGCCAGCAGTTTTGGAACCGCAGGGGCCTATGGCTACACCTTC. The gene calls are TRBV12-3 or TRBV12-4 and TRBJ1-2, with TRBD1 as a possible D gene (6 bases). This CDR3 is 15 amino acids long. Trimming took off 3 bases at V and 4 bases at J, with 15 bases between the two ends.

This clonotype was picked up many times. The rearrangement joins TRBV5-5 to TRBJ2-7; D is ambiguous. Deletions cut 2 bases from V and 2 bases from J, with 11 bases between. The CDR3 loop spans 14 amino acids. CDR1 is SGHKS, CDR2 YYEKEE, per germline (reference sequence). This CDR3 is CASSLAGGTYEQYF. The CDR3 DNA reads TGTGCCAGCAGCTTAGCCGGCGGCACCTACGAGCAGTACTTC. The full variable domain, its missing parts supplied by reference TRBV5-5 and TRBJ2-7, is DAGVTQSPTHLIKTRGQQVTLRCSPISGHKSVSWYQQVLGQGPQFIFQYYEKEERGRGNFPDRFSARQFPNYSSELNVNALLLGDSALYLCASSLAGGTYEQYFGPGTRLTVT.

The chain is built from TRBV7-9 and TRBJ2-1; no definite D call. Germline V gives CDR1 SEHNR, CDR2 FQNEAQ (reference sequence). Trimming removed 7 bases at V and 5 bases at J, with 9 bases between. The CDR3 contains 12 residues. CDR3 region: CASNDLDNEQFF. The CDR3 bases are TGTGCCAGCAACGACCTAGACAATGAGCAGTTCTTC.

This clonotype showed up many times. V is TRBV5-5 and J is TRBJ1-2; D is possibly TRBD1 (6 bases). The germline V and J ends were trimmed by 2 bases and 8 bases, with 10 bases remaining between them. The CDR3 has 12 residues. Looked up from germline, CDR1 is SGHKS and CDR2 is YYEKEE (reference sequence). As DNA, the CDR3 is TGTGCCAGCAGCTTACAGGGACGGGGCTACACCTTC. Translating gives CASSLQGRGYTF.

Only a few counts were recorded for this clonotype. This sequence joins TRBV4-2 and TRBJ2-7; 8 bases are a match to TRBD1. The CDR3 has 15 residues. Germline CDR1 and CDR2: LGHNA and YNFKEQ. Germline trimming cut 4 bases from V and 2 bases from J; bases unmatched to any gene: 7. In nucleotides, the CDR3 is TGTGCCAGCAGCCTCCGGGACAGGTTAACCTACGAGCAGTACTTC. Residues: CASSLRDRLTYEQYF.

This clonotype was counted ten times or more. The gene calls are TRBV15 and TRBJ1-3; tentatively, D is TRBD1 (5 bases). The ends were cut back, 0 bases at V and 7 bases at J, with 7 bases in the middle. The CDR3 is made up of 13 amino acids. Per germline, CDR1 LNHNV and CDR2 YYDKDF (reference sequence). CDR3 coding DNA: TGTGCCACCAGCAGAGATGGGGGGAACACCATATATTTT. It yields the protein CATSRDGGNTIYF.

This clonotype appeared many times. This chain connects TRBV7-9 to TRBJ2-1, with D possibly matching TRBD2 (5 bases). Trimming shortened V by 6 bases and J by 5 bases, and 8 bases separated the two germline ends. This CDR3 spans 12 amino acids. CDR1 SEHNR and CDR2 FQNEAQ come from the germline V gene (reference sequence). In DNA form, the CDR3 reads TGTGCCAGCAGAGGAGGAGACAATGAGCAGTTCTTC. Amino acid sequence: CASRGGDNEQFF.

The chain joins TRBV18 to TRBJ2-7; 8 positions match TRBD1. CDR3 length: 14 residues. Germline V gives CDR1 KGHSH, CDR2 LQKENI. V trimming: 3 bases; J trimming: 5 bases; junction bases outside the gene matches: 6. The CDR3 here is CASSPLDRGHEQYF. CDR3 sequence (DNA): TGTGCCAGCTCACCCCTAGACAGGGGCCACGAGCAGTACTTC.

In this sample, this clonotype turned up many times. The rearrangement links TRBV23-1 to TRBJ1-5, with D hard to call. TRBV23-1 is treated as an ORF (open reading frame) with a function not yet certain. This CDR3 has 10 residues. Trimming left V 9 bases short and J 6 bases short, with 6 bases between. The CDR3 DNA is TGCGCCAGTCCCCCTCAGCCCCAGCATTTT. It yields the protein CASPPQPQHF.

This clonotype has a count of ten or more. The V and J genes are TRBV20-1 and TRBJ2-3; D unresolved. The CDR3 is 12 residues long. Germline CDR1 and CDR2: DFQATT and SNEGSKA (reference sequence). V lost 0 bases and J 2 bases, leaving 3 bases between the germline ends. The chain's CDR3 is CSARDHTDTQYF. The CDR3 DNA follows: TGCAGTGCTAGAGATCACACAGATACGCAGTATTTT.

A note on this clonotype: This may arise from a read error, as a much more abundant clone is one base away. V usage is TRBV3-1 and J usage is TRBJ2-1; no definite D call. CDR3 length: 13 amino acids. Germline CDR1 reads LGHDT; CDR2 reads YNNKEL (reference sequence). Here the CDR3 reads CAGSLQAAGEQFF. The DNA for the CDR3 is TGTGCCGGCAGCCTTCAGGCGGCAGGTGAGCAGTTCTTC.

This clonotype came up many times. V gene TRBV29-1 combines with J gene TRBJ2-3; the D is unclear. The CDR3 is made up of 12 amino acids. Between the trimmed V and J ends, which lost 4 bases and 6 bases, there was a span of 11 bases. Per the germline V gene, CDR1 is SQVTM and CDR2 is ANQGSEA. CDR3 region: CSVAPPGDTQYF. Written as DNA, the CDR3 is TGCAGCGTTGCCCCGCCTGGGGATACGCAGTATTTT.

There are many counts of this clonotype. CDR3: CASSPLDFSNTEAFF. The CDR3 DNA follows: TGTGCCAGCAGTCCCCTCGACTTCTCGAACACTGAAGCTTTCTTT. The chain is built from TRBV6-1 and TRBJ1-1; D is unresolved. Germline CDR1 is MNHNS and CDR2 is SASEGT. CDR3 size: 15 residues. The V end was cut by 5 bases, the J end by 1 base, with 14 bases between.

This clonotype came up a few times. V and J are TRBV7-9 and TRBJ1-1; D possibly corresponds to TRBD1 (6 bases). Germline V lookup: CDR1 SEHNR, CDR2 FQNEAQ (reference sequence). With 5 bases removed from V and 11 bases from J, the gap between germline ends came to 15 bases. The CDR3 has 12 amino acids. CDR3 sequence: CASSEGGLPAFF. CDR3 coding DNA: TGTGCCAGCAGCGAAGGGGGATTGCCGGCTTTCTTT.

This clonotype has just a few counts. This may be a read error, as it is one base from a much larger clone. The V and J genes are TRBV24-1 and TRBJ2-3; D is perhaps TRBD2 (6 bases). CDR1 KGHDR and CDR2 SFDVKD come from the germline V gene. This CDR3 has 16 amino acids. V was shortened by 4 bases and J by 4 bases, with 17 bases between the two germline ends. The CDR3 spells CATSDRRRGNADTQYF. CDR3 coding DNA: TGTGCCACCAGTGACCGCCGGCGCGGGAACGCAGATACGCAGTATTTT.

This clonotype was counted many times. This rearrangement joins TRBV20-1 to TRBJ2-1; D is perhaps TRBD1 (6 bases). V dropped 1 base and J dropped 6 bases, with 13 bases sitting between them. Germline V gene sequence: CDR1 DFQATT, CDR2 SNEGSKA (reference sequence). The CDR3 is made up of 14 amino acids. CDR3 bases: TGCAGTGCTAGAGTGTCAGGGGTGGTCAATGAGCAGTTCTTC. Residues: CSARVSGVVNEQFF.